This paragraph covers one T cell receptor beta chain sequence. CDR3 size: 16 residues. J lost 4 bases, V lost 4 bases, and 10 bases had no gene match. Germline assignment: CDR1 SGHVS and CDR2 FQNEAQ. The data were obtained in a study of blood T cell repertoires in COVID-19. Some clones are missing from TCRdb's copy, which holds only in-frame ones; the method was immunoSEQ multiplex PCR. The repertoire includes about 220,000 clones, around 88% of them detected once, and roughly 14% sits in the top ten. The specimen was PBMCs or T cells enriched from blood (not recorded which). The origin of this receptor is a woman aged 45-59 years with acute COVID-19. The chain combines TRBV7-8 with TRBJ2-7, with 10 bases lining up with TRBD1. The CDR3: CASSSRSGTGVYEQYF. Here the CDR3 DNA reads TGTGCCAGCAGCTCCCGTTCCGGGACAGGGGTTTACGAGCAGTACTTC.